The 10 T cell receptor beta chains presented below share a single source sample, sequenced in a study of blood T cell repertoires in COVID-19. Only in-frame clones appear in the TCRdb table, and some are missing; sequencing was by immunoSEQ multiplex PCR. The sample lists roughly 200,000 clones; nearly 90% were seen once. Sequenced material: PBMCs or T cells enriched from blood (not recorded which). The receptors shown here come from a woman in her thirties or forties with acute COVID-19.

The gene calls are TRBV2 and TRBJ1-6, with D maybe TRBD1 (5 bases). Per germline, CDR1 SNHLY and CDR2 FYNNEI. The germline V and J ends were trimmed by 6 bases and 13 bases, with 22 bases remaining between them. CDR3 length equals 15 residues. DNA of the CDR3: TGTGCCAGCAGCCAAGGGACTTCGGGAATTTGGCCCCTCCACTTT. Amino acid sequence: CASSQGTSGIWPLHF.

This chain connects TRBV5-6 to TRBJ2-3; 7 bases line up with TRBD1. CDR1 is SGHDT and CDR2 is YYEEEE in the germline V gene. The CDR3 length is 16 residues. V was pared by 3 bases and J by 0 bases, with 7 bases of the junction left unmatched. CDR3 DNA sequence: TGTGCCAGCAGCTGGGCCGGGACAGCGAGCACAGATACGCAGTATTTT. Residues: CASSWAGTASTDTQYF.

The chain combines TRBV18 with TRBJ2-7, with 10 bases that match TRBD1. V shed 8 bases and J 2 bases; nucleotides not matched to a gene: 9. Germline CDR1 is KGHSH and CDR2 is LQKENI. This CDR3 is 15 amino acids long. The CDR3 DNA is TGTGCCAGCACCCGGGACAGGGGAAAAACCTACGAGCAGTACTTC. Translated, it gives CASTRDRGKTYEQYF.

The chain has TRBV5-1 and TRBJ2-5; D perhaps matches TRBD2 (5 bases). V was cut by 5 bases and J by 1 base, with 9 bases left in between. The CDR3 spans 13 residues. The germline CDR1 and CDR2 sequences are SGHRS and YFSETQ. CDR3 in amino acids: CASSRSGQETQYF. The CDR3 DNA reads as TGCGCCAGCAGTCGCAGCGGCCAAGAGACCCAGTACTTC.

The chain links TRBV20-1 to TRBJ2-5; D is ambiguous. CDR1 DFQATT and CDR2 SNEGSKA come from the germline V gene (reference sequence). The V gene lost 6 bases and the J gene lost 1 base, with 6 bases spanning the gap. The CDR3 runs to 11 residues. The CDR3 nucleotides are TGCAGTGCCCCTCCCCAAGAGACCCAGTACTTC. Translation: CSAPPQETQYF.

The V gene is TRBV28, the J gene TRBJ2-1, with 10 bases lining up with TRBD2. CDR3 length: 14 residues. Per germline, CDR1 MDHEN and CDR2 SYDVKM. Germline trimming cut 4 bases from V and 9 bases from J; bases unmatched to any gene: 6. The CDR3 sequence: CASSSAGGLGEQFF. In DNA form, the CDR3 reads TGTGCCAGCAGTTCAGCGGGGGGGCTGGGTGAGCAGTTCTTC. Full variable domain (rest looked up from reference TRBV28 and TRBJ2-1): DVKVTQSSRYLVKRTGEKVFLECVQDMDHENMFWYRQDPGLGLRLIYFSYDVKMKEKGDIPEGYSVSREKKERFSLILESASTNQTSMYLCASSSAGGLGEQFFGPGTRLTVL.

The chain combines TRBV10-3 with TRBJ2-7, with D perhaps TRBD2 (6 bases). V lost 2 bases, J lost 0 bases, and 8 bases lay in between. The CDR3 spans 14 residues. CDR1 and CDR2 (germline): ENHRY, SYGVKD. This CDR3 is CAISEGGFSYEQYF. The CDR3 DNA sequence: TGTGCCATCAGTGAGGGGGGGTTCTCCTACGAGCAGTACTTC.

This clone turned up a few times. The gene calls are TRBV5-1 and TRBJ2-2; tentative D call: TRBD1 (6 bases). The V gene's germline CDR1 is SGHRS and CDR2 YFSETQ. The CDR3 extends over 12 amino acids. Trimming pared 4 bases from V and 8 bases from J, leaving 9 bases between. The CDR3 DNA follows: TGCGCCAGCAGCAGCAGGGGAGGGGAGCTGTTTTTT. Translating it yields CASSSRGGELFF.

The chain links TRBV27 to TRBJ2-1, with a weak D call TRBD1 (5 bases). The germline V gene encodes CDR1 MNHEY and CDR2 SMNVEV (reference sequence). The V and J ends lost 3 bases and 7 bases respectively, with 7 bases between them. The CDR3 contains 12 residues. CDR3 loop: CASSFSGNEQFF. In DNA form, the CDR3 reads TGTGCCAGCAGTTTTTCAGGGAATGAGCAGTTCTTC.

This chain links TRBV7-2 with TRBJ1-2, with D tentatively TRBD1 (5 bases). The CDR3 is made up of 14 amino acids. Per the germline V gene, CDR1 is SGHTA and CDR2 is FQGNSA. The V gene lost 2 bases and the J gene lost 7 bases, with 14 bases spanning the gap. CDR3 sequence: CASSLQGAISGYTF. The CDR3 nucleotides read TGTGCCAGCAGCTTACAAGGGGCCATATCTGGCTACACCTTC. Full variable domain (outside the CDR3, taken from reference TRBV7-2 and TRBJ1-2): GAGVSQSPSNKVTEKGKDVELRCDPISGHTALYWYRQSLGQGLEFLIYFQGNSAPDKSGLPSDRFSAERTGGSVSTLTIQRTQQEDSAVYLCASSLQGAISGYTFGSGTRLTVV.